The following is a TCR beta chain sequence with its context. Each PCR replicate from the sorted subsets contained about 210 ng DNA, which is 30,000 or so T cell genomes. Sequencing used immunoSEQ multiplex PCR; TCRdb keeps in-frame clones, though not all of them. The sample consists of millions of clones, 95% of them appearing once. The data were taken from a study of shared clonotypes between healthy human individuals. The CDR3 runs to 17 residues. V was shortened by 1 base and J by 2 bases, with 15 bases between the two germline ends. Germline CDR1 reads SGHRS; CDR2 reads YFSETQ. Sequencing was performed on naive CD4+ T cells sorted from blood. Described subset: CD45RA+ positively selected. The sequence was collected from a man younger than 35 in good health. The gene calls are TRBV5-1 and TRBJ2-2; D remains unclear. CDR3 residues: CASSLRQVNPNTGELFF. The DNA for the CDR3 is TGCGCCAGCAGCTTGAGGCAGGTCAACCCCAACACCGGGGAGCTGTTTTTT.